Listed here are 6 T cell receptor beta chains from one sample, sequenced in a study of neurological immune-mediated disorders (dated by TCRdb to between 2018 and 2020). The library was built by means of 5' RACE. Sequencing used an Illumina HiSeq 2500. The raw public data were reprocessed by TCRdb itself: fastp quality trimming at Q25, MiXCR clonotype calling, in-frame beta chains only. Rows merge per CDR3 protein into single entries with the most common DNA and genes. The sample table lists about 80,000 distinct CDR3 sequences, 5% to 6% of them with a count of one. The top ten clonotypes cover over 6.5% of the sample. The time point label of this sample denotes: longitudinal time-point 2. Sequencing was done on a sample of PBMCs. All receptors come from a woman in her fifties or sixties with multiple sclerosis.

At least ten counts were recorded for this clonotype. The chain's CDR3 is CASSPGFGTDYEQYF. For the CDR3, the DNA is TGTGCCAGCAGCCCAGGGTTCGGGACAGATTACGAGCAGTACTTC. V gene TRBV3-1 combines with J gene TRBJ2-7; 7 positions agree with TRBD1. The CDR3 has 15 amino acids. Germline V gene sequence: CDR1 LGHDT, CDR2 YNNKEL (reference sequence). After removal of 4 bases from V and 4 bases from J, the junction contained 10 bases not matched to a gene.

Ten or more counts support this clonotype. The rearrangement uses TRBV3-1 and TRBJ1-2; D remains ambiguous. Trimming took off 2 bases at V and 0 bases at J, with 10 bases between the two ends. This CDR3 contains 15 residues. CDR1 and CDR2 (germline): LGHDT, YNNKEL (reference sequence). The CDR3 DNA reads as TGTGCCAGCAGCCAATGGCAGTTAACTAACTATGGCTACACCTTC. Protein: CASSQWQLTNYGYTF. The variable domain in full, completed from reference TRBV3-1 and TRBJ1-2, reads DTAVSQTPKYLVTQMGNDKSIKCEQNLGHDTMYWYKQDSKKFLKIMFSYNNKELIINETVPNRFSPKSPDKAHLNLHINSLELGDSAVYFCASSQWQLTNYGYTFGSGTRLTVV.

This clonotype has a count of ten or more. The V call is TRBV29-1, the J call TRBJ1-5; TRBD1 might be the D (6 bases). The germline V gene has CDR1 SQVTM and CDR2 ANQGSEA. The CDR3 consists of 13 residues. V was trimmed by 6 bases and J by 0 bases, leaving 9 bases between them. In DNA form, the CDR3 reads TGCAGCGTCGGGGACATTAGCAATCAGCCCCAGCATTTT. It yields the protein CSVGDISNQPQHF.

In this sample, this clonotype turned up many times. J is TRBJ2-5 and V is TRBV5-1, with a weak D call TRBD1 (6 bases). The CDR3 totals 16 residues. V lost 4 bases, J lost 2 bases, and 18 bases lay in between. CDR1 and CDR2 (germline): SGHRS, YFSETQ. CDR3 loop: CASSPYTGFGQETQYF. The CDR3 DNA is TGCGCCAGCAGCCCGTACACAGGGTTTGGGCAAGAGACCCAGTACTTC.

This clonotype was picked up many times. The chain carries TRBV5-4 and TRBJ1-3; D remains unclear. Germline-derived CDR1 and CDR2 are SGHNT and YYREEE (reference sequence). CDR3 length equals 15 residues. Deletions cut 2 bases from V and 0 bases from J, with 9 bases between. DNA of the CDR3: TGTGCCAGCAGCTTCTTCGCTAGCTCTGGAAACACCATATATTTT. This gives the protein CASSFFASSGNTIYF.

This clonotype showed up many times. The chain has TRBV2 and TRBJ1-1, with no clear D. CDR3 size: 13 residues. In germline, CDR1 is SNHLY, CDR2 FYNNEI. Trimming removed 5 bases from V and 2 bases from J, with 9 bases in between. Written as DNA, the CDR3 is TGTGCCAGCAGTACTCGGATTAACACTGAAGCTTTCTTT. It encodes CASSTRINTEAFF. The full variable domain, its missing parts supplied by reference TRBV2 and TRBJ1-1, is EPEVTQTPSHQVTQMGQEVILRCVPISNHLYFYWYRQILGQKVEFLVSFYNNEISEKSEIFDDQFSVERPDGSNFTLKIRSTKLEDSAMYFCASSTRINTEAFFGQGTRLTVV.